This T cell receptor (beta chain) was identified during a study of tumor-infiltrating lymphocytes in oesophageal squamous cell carcinoma (TCRdb year 2016). For this clonotype: Its specific antigen is unknown. The junction shows a germline mismatch at one end, possibly a read error.

The library was prepared using PCR. Sequencing instrument: Illumina HiSeq 2000. TCRdb reanalyzed the raw reads on its own, using fastp at Q25 for trimming and MiXCR for clone calling, and kept in-frame beta chains. Every distinct CDR3 protein forms one entry, paired with its most common genes and DNA. Across this sample there are some 20,000 distinct CDR3 sequences, with about 50% seen only once. The ten largest clones add up to roughly a quarter of the sample. The germline V gene (reference sequence) supplies CDR1 MNHEY and CDR2 SMNVEV. The CDR3 numbers 15 residues from cysteine through phenylalanine. Only the CDR3 DNA stays, 45 bases, in frame from base 1.

The sequence is built from TRBV27 and TRBJ2-7, with TRBD1 as a weak D call on 6 bases. The clonotype originates from a male donor with esophageal squamous cell carcinoma. The specimen sequenced was esophageal tumor tissue. The CDR3 region: CASSRSDRNTGELYF. The nucleotides are TGTGCCAGCAGCAGATCGGACAGAAACACCGGGGAGCTGTACTTC.